The next 5 T cell receptor beta chains were all read from a single sample in a study of cytomegalovirus exposure and HLA in healthy donors. The PCR employed 60 Vbeta primers together with 13 Jbeta primers. The repertoire was sequenced with immunoSEQ multiplex PCR; TCRdb's copy has only in-frame clones and lacks some. The sample has 120,000 or so clones, 60% to 80% seen once. The sequencing input was PBMCs. The receptors here all came from a man aged 45-60 years in good health and CMV-seropositive.

The chain couples TRBV28 to TRBJ1-2; maybe TRBD1 (5 bases). The germline V and J ends were trimmed by 4 bases and 10 bases, with 10 bases remaining between them. Germline loops: CDR1 MDHEN, CDR2 SYDVKM. The CDR3 runs 11 residues. The CDR3 spells CASSSRGDYTF. CDR3 DNA sequence: TGTGCCAGCAGTTCAAGGGGTGACTACACCTTC.

The chain recombines TRBV29-1 with TRBJ1-1, with 8 bases matching TRBD1. CDR1 is SQVTM, CDR2 ANQGSEA, per germline. The CDR3 spans 13 residues. After removal of 7 bases from V and 2 bases from J, the junction contained 6 bases not matched to a gene. CDR3 protein: CSGVGQGNTEAFF. The CDR3 nucleotides read TGCAGCGGCGTAGGACAGGGAAACACTGAAGCTTTCTTT.

The chain recombines TRBV2 with TRBJ2-1, with D possibly matching TRBD1 (6 bases). Germline V gene lookup returns CDR1 SNHLY and CDR2 FYNNEI. Trimming pared 6 bases from V and 6 bases from J, leaving 15 bases between. This CDR3 comprises 14 residues. DNA for the CDR3: TGTGCCAGCAGGCAACAGGGAGTTGGCAATGAGCAGTTCTTC. This sequence encodes CASRQQGVGNEQFF.

The table lists this clone with a few counts. The J gene is TRBJ1-4, the V gene TRBV28; TRBD1 aligns across 8 bases. The CDR3 is 15 amino acids. CDR1 MDHEN and CDR2 SYDVKM come from the germline V gene. The trim removed 4 bases at V and 7 bases at J, leaving 8 bases unmatched. For the CDR3, the DNA is TGTGCCAGCAGTTCGCGACAGGGGTTGACTGAAAAACTGTTTTTT. Protein: CASSSRQGLTEKLFF.

This chain connects TRBV7-9 to TRBJ1-2; 9 bases line up with TRBD1. Germline trimming cut 0 bases from V and 6 bases from J; bases unmatched to any gene: 5. Looked up from germline, CDR1 is SEHNR and CDR2 is FQNEAQ (reference sequence). The length of the CDR3 is 15 residues. The CDR3 spells CASSLARTGVDGYTF. The CDR3 coding sequence is TGTGCCAGCAGCTTAGCAAGGACAGGGGTGGATGGCTACACCTTC.